A single sample gave rise to the 25 T cell receptor beta chains below, sequenced in a study of response to subunit inactivated influenza vaccine. TCRdb independently ran MiXCR on the RT-PCR reads; one entry per CDR3 protein. The sample consists of about 570,000 distinct CDR3 sequences, around 11% of them appearing once. The same sample was also used in a study of T cells expressing NK-cell markers. That source reports: Beta-chain TCR cDNA was generated via 5'RACE template switching with UMIs.

The source was PBMCs from blood, collected on the day of vaccination. The receptor source for this set is a man between 50 and 59 years old who received an inactivated influenza vaccine.

This chain uses TRBV6-1 with TRBJ1-5; D gene ambiguous. The length of the CDR3 is 12 residues. Trimming stripped 2 bases from V and 6 bases from J, with 5 bases between. Germline V gene data show CDR1 as MNHNS and CDR2 as SASEGT. In DNA, the CDR3 is TGTGCCAGCAGTGAAAATATTCAGCCCCAGCATTTT. Encoded protein: CASSENIQPQHF.

This clonotype was seen a handful of times. The chain employs TRBV7-2 and TRBJ2-3; D may correspond to TRBD1 or TRBD2 (5 bases each). CDR1 and CDR2 (germline): SGHTA, FQGNSA. This CDR3 has 16 amino acids. Trimming pared 2 bases from V and 2 bases from J, leaving 14 bases between. The CDR3 sequence: CASSLTARGFTDTQYF. The CDR3 DNA sequence: TGTGCCAGCAGCTTAACGGCGAGGGGATTCACAGATACGCAGTATTTT.

This chain connects TRBV7-2 to TRBJ2-7; tentatively, D is TRBD1 or TRBD2 (5 bases each). Germline-derived CDR1 and CDR2 are SGHTA and FQGNSA. The V gene lost 5 bases and the J gene lost 4 bases, with 12 bases spanning the gap. The CDR3 extends over 13 amino acids. CDR3: CASSRARGYEQYF. Written as DNA, the CDR3 is TGTGCCAGCAGCCGCGCGAGGGGATACGAGCAGTACTTC.

V gene TRBV6-1 combines with J gene TRBJ2-5; 8 bases map to TRBD2. The germline gives CDR1 MNHNS, CDR2 SASEGT. This CDR3 has 16 residues. V gave up 5 bases and J gave up 5 bases; unmatched junction bases: 13. The CDR3 region is CASSNTQGLGRETQYF. The DNA of the CDR3 is TGTGCCAGCAGTAATACACAGGGACTAGGAAGGGAGACCCAGTACTTC.

This clonotype was observed a few times. The chain joins TRBV27 to TRBJ2-7; D is uncertain. With 5 bases removed from V and 6 bases from J, the gap between germline ends came to 17 bases. CDR3 length: 14 residues. Germline CDR1 MNHEY, CDR2 SMNVEV (reference sequence). CDR3 sequence (DNA): TGTGCCAGCAGTCCGGTGGGGATTCTATCCGAGCAGTACTTC. This translates into CASSPVGILSEQYF.

The V gene is TRBV19, the J gene TRBJ2-1; TRBD2 matches 9 bases. Germline CDR1 LNHDA, CDR2 SQIVND (reference sequence). This CDR3 is built from 16 residues. The V gene end was trimmed by 5 bases and the J gene end by 7 bases; junction bases not matched to a gene: 12. The CDR3 region is CASSPLRAGGVNEQFF. For the CDR3, the DNA is TGTGCCAGTAGTCCCTTAAGAGCGGGAGGAGTAAATGAGCAGTTCTTC.

This clonotype was counted only a few times. The chain has TRBV3-1 and TRBJ2-1; 10 positions match TRBD2. V was pared by 0 bases and J by 7 bases, with 12 bases of the junction left unmatched. Germline V gene sequence: CDR1 LGHDT, CDR2 YNNKEL (reference sequence). This CDR3 has 18 amino acids. The CDR3 DNA follows: TGTGCCAGCAGCCAAGATCCTCCTAGCGGGAGATCGTTTAATGAGCAGTTCTTC. This translates into CASSQDPPSGRSFNEQFF.

This clonotype was found many times. The chain recombines TRBV6-2 or TRBV6-3 with TRBJ2-2; 9 bases line up with TRBD2. Per germline, CDR1 MNHEY and CDR2 SVGEGT. The CDR3 is 17 amino acids. Trimming at V came to 8 bases and at J to 7 bases, leaving 17 bases not matched to a gene. In DNA, the CDR3 is TGTGCCAGCCTCAAGGCACTAGCGGGCCCCCTGGACGGGGAGCTGTTTTTT. Translated, it gives CASLKALAGPLDGELFF.

J is TRBJ2-7 and V is TRBV6-2 or TRBV6-3; 7 bases map to TRBD1. Germline V CDR1 and CDR2: MNHEY, SVGEGT. CDR3 length equals 14 residues. The trim removed 6 bases at V and 2 bases at J, leaving 7 bases unmatched. For the CDR3, the DNA is TGTGCCAGCAGCCGACAGGGTGGTCCCTACGAGCAGTACTTC. Translating gives CASSRQGGPYEQYF.

This clonotype showed up just a few times. The CDR3 nucleotides are TGCGCCAGCAGCCAAGCCTACGGACTAGCGGGAGGCGATGAGCAGTTCTTC. Protein product: CASSQAYGLAGGDEQFF. The chain links TRBV4-1 to TRBJ2-1; 14 bases map to TRBD2. The V gene's germline CDR1 is MGHRA and CDR2 YSYEKL. This CDR3 region has 17 residues. Trimming at V came to 1 base and at J to 8 bases, leaving 7 bases not matched to a gene.

The CDR3 reads CASKIDRDTEAFF. The CDR3 bases are TGTGCCAGCAAGATTGACAGGGACACTGAAGCTTTCTTT. The chain is built from TRBV2 and TRBJ1-1; 7 nucleotides match TRBD1. This CDR3 region has 13 residues. V dropped 7 bases and J dropped 3; count of bases not matched to a gene: 5. The germline CDR1 and CDR2 sequences are SNHLY and FYNNEI.

This rearrangement joins TRBV12-3 or TRBV12-4 to TRBJ1-1; tentatively, D is TRBD1 (5 bases). V lost 5 bases to trimming and J lost 0 bases, with 13 bases between them. The CDR3 is made up of 15 amino acids. This CDR3 reads CASSPIGGLNTEAFF. In DNA, the CDR3 is TGTGCCAGCAGTCCTATTGGGGGTTTGAACACTGAAGCTTTCTTT.

This clonotype was counted only a few times. The chain carries TRBV4-2 and TRBJ2-7; TRBD2 is a possible D gene (6 bases). The CDR3 spans 15 residues. Germline V gene data show CDR1 as LGHNA and CDR2 as YNFKEQ. V shed 0 bases and J shed 1 base, with 10 bases lying between them. The CDR3 nucleotides read TGTGCCAGCAGCCAAGAATCCGGGGGTTCCTACGAGCAGTACTTC. Protein sequence: CASSQESGGSYEQYF.

This clonotype occurred a few times. The CDR3 is CASSFGPLGLYEQYF. In nucleotides, the CDR3 is TGTGCCAGTAGTTTTGGACCGCTGGGCTTATACGAGCAGTACTTC. The chain employs TRBV19 and TRBJ2-7; D gene uncertain. V gave up 5 bases and J gave up 4 bases, with 18 bases separating them. CDR3 length: 15 residues. Germline V gene data show CDR1 as LNHDA and CDR2 as SQIVND (reference sequence).

This clonotype was counted at least ten times. The rearrangement links TRBV12-3 or TRBV12-4 to TRBJ2-1; 7 nucleotides match TRBD2. CDR3 size: 15 residues. J gave up 6 bases and V 5 bases, and 10 bases lay outside the gene matches. As DNA, the CDR3 is TGTGCCAGCAGTCAAGGGGCTAGCGGAATCAATGAGCAGTTCTTC. Protein sequence: CASSQGASGINEQFF.

This clonotype was observed a few times. J is TRBJ2-3 and V is TRBV7-2, with 11 positions matching TRBD2. The CDR3 is 16 amino acids. Germline values: CDR1 SGHTA, CDR2 FQGNSA. Trimming removed 4 bases from V and 1 base from J; junction bases left unmatched: 4. The CDR3 here is CASSYSGGAGTDTQYF. The CDR3 DNA reads TGTGCCAGCAGCTATAGCGGGGGGGCGGGCACAGATACGCAGTATTTT.

The chain is built from TRBV5-6 and TRBJ2-7, with TRBD2 as a possible D gene (5 bases). Deletions cut 0 bases from V and 3 bases from J, with 13 bases between. Germline CDR1 reads SGHDT; CDR2 reads YYEEEE. The CDR3 is 15 amino acids. The CDR3 DNA sequence: TGTGCCAGCAGCTTGGTCGGGGTAGTTGACTACGAGCAGTACTTC. Encoded protein: CASSLVGVVDYEQYF.

The J gene is TRBJ2-7, the V gene TRBV10-3; D gene uncertain. CDR3 size: 13 residues. Trimming left V 3 bases short and J 0 bases short, with 6 bases between. The germline CDR1 and CDR2 sequences are ENHRY and SYGVKD. The CDR3 DNA reads TGTGCCATCAGTGATCAGAACTCCTACGAGCAGTACTTC. Translation gives CAISDQNSYEQYF.

This clonotype was observed a few times. The rearrangement uses TRBV20-1 and TRBJ2-1, with 8 positions matching TRBD1. Germline lookup yields CDR1 DFQATT and CDR2 SNEGSKA (reference sequence). Trimming took 2 bases from V and 6 from J; bases not matched to a gene: 6. This CDR3 has 14 residues. This CDR3 is CSARLGQGGNEQFF. The CDR3 DNA is TGCAGTGCTAGACTAGGACAGGGTGGCAATGAGCAGTTCTTC.

Regarding this clonotype: A read error is possible here, since a much larger clone lies one base away. This rearrangement joins TRBV7-2 to TRBJ2-1; tentatively, D is TRBD1 (5 bases). In germline, CDR1 is SGHTA, CDR2 FQGNSA. This CDR3 has 15 amino acids. Trimming took 1 base from V and 1 from J, leaving 8 bases between them. CDR3 residues: CASSLVDSSYNEQFF. The CDR3 DNA sequence: TGTGCCAGCAGCTTAGTTGACAGTTCCTACAATGAGCAGTTCTTC.

This chain uses TRBV12-3 or TRBV12-4 with TRBJ2-1; the match to TRBD1 covers 10 bases. The CDR3 covers 15 residues. The V and J ends lost 5 bases and 8 bases, in that order; junction bases with no gene match: 9. The chain's CDR3 is CASSPGQGNLDEQFF. CDR3 coding DNA: TGTGCCAGCAGTCCGGGACAGGGGAATTTAGATGAGCAGTTCTTC.

This clonotype has a handful of counts. The chain links TRBV20-1 to TRBJ2-3; 10 bases are a match to TRBD2. J gave up 2 bases and V 1 base, and 9 bases lay outside the gene matches. CDR3 length equals 17 residues. Germline assignment: CDR1 DFQATT and CDR2 SNEGSKA (reference sequence). The chain's CDR3 is CSARGGLAGAHTDTQYF. CDR3 bases: TGCAGTGCTAGAGGAGGGCTAGCGGGAGCCCACACAGATACGCAGTATTTT.

The rearrangement joins TRBV6-5 to TRBJ2-7; the D is unclear. The germline V gene encodes CDR1 MNHEY and CDR2 SVGAGI. Deletions cut 0 bases from V and 6 bases from J, with 9 bases between. This CDR3 region has 13 residues. The chain's CDR3 is CASSYSTMGEQYF. CDR3 coding DNA: TGTGCCAGCAGTTACTCGACAATGGGCGAGCAGTACTTC.

The genes are TRBV20-1 and TRBJ2-3, with 11 positions matching TRBD2. The CDR3 is 16 amino acids. Germline V gene lookup returns CDR1 DFQATT and CDR2 SNEGSKA (reference sequence). Germline trimming cut 0 bases from V and 4 bases from J; bases unmatched to any gene: 6. The CDR3 reads CSARDLVAGGPDTQYF. DNA for the CDR3: TGCAGTGCTAGAGATCTAGTAGCGGGAGGGCCAGATACGCAGTATTTT.

The chain joins TRBV5-1 to TRBJ2-7, with TRBD1 identical over 11 bases. Germline assignment: CDR1 SGHRS and CDR2 YFSETQ. The CDR3 loop spans 16 amino acids. J gave up 2 bases and V 0 bases, and 4 bases lay outside the gene matches. As DNA, the CDR3 is TGCGCCAGCAGCTTGGCCGGGGGACAGGGGGCCTACGAGCAGTACTTC. Translation: CASSLAGGQGAYEQYF.